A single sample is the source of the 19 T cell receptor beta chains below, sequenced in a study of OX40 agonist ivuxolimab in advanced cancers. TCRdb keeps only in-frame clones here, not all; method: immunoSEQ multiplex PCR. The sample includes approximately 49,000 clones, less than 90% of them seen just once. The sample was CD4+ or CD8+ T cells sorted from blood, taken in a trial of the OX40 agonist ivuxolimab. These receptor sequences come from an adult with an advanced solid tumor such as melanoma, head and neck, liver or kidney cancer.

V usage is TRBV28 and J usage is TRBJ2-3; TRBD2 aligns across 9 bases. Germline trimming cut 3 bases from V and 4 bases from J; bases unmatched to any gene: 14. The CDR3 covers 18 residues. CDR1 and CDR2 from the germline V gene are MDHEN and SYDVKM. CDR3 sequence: CASSFSSGGTESPDTQYF. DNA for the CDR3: TGTGCCAGCAGTTTTTCAAGCGGGGGGACCGAATCCCCAGATACGCAGTATTTT.

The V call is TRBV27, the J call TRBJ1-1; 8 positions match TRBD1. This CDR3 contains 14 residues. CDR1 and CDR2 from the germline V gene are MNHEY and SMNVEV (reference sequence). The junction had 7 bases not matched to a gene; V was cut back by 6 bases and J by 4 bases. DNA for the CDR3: TGTGCCAGCAGCCCGACAGGGGTGGGCACTGAAGCTTTCTTT. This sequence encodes CASSPTGVGTEAFF.

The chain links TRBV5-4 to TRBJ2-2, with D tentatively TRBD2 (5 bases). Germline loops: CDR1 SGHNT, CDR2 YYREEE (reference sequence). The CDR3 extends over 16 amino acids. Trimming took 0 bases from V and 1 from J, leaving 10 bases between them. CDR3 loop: CASSLVPRGNTGELFF. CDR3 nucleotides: TGTGCCAGCAGCTTGGTCCCCCGGGGGAACACCGGGGAGCTGTTTTTT.

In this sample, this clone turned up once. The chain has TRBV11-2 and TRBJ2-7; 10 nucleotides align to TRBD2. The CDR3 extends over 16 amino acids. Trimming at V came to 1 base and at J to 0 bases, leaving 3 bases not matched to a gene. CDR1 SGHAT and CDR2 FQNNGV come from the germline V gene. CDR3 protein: CASSLVTSGPSYEQYF. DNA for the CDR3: TGTGCCAGCAGCTTAGTGACTAGCGGGCCCTCCTACGAGCAGTACTTC.

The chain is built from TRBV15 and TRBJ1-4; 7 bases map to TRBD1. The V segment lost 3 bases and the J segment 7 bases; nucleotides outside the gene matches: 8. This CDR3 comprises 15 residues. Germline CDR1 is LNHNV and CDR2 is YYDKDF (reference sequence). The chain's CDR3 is CATSSTGVVSEKLFF. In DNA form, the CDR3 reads TGTGCCACCAGCAGTACAGGGGTAGTTTCTGAAAAACTGTTTTTT.

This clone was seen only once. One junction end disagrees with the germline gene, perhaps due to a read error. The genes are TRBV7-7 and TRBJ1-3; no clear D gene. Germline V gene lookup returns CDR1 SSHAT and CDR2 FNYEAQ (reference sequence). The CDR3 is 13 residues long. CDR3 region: CASTSFQGNTIYF. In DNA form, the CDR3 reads TGTGCTAGCACCTCGTTTCAAGGAAACACCATATATTTT.

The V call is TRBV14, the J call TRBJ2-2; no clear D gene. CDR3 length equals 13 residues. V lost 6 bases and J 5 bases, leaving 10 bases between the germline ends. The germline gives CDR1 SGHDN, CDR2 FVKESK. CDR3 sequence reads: CASSQPETGELFF. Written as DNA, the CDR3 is TGTGCCAGCAGTCAGCCTGAAACCGGGGAGCTGTTTTTT.

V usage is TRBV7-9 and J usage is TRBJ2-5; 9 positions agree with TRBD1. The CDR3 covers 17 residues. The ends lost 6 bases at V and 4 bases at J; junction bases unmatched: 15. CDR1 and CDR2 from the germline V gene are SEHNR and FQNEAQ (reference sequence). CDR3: CASSTTGGLTPLETQYF. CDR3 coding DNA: TGTGCCAGCAGTACTACAGGGGGCCTCACCCCTTTAGAGACCCAGTACTTC.

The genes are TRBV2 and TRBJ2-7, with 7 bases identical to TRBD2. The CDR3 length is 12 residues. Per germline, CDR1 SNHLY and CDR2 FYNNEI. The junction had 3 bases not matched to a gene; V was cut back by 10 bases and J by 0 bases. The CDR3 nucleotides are TGTGCCACACTAGCGTACTCCTACGAGCAGTACTTC. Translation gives CATLAYSYEQYF.

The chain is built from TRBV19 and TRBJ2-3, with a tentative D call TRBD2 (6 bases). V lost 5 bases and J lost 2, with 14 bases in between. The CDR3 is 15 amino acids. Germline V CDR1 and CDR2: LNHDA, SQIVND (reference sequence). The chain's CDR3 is CASSPRRTTTDTQYF. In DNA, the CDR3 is TGTGCCAGTAGTCCCCGGAGGACTACCACAGATACGCAGTATTTT. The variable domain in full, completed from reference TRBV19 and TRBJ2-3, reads DGGITQSPKYLFRKEGQNVTLSCEQNLNHDAMYWYRQDPGQGLRLIYYSQIVNDFQKGDIAEGYSVSREKKESFPLTVTSAQKNPTAFYLCASSPRRTTTDTQYFGPGTRLTVL.

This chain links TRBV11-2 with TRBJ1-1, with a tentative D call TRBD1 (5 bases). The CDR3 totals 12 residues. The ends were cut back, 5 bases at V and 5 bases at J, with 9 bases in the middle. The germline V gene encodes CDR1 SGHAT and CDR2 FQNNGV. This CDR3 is CASSLGVTEAFF. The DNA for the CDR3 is TGTGCCAGCAGCCTAGGGGTTACTGAAGCTTTCTTT.

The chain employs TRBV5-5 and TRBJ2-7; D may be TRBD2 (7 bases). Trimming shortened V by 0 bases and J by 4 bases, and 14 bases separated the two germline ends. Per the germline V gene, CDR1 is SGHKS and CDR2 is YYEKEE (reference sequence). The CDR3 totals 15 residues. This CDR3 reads CASSLVPGGQYEQYF. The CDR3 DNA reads TGTGCCAGCAGCTTGGTGCCCGGGGGGCAGTACGAGCAGTACTTC.

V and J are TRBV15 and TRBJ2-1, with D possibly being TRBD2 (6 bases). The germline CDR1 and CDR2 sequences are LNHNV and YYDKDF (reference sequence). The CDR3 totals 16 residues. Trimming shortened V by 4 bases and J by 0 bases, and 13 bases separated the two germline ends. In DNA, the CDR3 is TGTGCCACCAGCACCTCGGGGGTATTCTCCTACAATGAGCAGTTCTTC. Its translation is CATSTSGVFSYNEQFF.

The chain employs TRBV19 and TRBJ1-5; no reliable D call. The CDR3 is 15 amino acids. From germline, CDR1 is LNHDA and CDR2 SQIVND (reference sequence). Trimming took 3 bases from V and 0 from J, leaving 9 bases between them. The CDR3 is CASSIIRYSNQPQHF. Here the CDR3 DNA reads TGTGCCAGTAGTATCATCAGGTATAGCAATCAGCCCCAGCATTTT.

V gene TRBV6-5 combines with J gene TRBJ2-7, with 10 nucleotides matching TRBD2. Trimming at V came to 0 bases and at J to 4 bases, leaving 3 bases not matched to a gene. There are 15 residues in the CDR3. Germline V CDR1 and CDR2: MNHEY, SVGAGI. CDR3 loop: CASSYSSSGSYEQYF. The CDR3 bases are TGTGCCAGCAGTTACTCGTCTAGCGGGAGTTACGAGCAGTACTTC.

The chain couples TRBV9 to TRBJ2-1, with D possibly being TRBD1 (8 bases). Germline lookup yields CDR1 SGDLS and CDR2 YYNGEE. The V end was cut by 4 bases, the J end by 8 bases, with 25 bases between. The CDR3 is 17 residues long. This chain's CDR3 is CASSSPGGDRPLHEQFF. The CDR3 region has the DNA TGTGCCAGCAGCTCCCCTGGGGGGGACAGGCCCTTGCATGAGCAGTTCTTC. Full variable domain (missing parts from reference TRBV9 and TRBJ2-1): DSGVTQTPKHLITATGQRVTLRCSPRSGDLSVYWYQQSLDQGLQFLIQYYNGEERAKGNILERFSAQQFPDLHSELNLSSLELGDSALYFCASSSPGGDRPLHEQFFGPGTRLTVL.

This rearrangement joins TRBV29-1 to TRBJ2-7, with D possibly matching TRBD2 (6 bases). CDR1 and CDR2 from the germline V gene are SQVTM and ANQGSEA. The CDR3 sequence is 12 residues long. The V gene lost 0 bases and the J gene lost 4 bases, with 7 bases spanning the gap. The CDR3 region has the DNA TGCAGCGTTGAAGAAGGGAGGTACGAGCAGTACTTC. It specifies CSVEEGRYEQYF.

The CDR3: CASSPQGGLSYEQYF. CDR3 DNA sequence: TGTGCCAGCAGCCCCCAGGGGGGCCTCTCCTACGAGCAGTACTTC. J is TRBJ2-7 and V is TRBV7-9, with a weak D call TRBD1 (7 bases). This CDR3 contains 15 residues. Germline V gene sequence: CDR1 SEHNR, CDR2 FQNEAQ (reference sequence). The germline V and J ends were trimmed by 5 bases and 0 bases, with 14 bases remaining between them.

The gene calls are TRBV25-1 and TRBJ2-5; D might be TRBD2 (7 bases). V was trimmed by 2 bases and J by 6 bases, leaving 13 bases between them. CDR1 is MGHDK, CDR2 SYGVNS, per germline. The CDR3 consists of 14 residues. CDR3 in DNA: TGTGCCAGCAGTGAAGTAGGGGGGGCACAGACCCAGTACTTC. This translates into CASSEVGGAQTQYF.